The 18 T cell receptor beta chains reported below all come from one sample, sequenced in a study of OX40 agonist ivuxolimab in advanced cancers. The protocol was immunoSEQ multiplex PCR, while the TCRdb copy is restricted to in-frame clones and leaves out a portion. The repertoire holds 55,000 to 65,000 clones, with less than 95% as singletons. Sequenced material: CD4+ or CD8+ T cells sorted from blood, taken in a trial of the OX40 agonist ivuxolimab. The receptor set was obtained from an adult with an advanced solid tumor such as melanoma, head and neck, liver or kidney cancer.

This sequence joins TRBV19 and TRBJ1-1, with 9 bases matching TRBD1. Germline V gives CDR1 LNHDA, CDR2 SQIVND (reference sequence). This CDR3 contains 13 residues. The V and J ends lost 4 bases and 5 bases, in that order; junction bases with no gene match: 2. CDR3 DNA sequence: TGTGCCAGTAGTAACAGGGGGCGGACTGAAGCTTTCTTT. This gives the protein CASSNRGRTEAFF.

The chain carries TRBV5-1 and TRBJ2-2, with 9 bases matching TRBD1. The CDR3 spans 16 residues. V shed 4 bases, J shed 4 bases, and the junction held 8 bases outside the gene matches. Germline V gene data show CDR1 as SGHRS and CDR2 as YFSETQ. The DNA of the CDR3 is TGCGCCAGCAGCCCGGACAGGGGATTGAGCACCGGGGAGCTGTTTTTT. Its translation: CASSPDRGLSTGELFF.

This rearrangement joins TRBV28 to TRBJ2-7, with a tentative D call TRBD1 (6 bases). The length of the CDR3 is 14 residues. Germline assignment: CDR1 MDHEN and CDR2 SYDVKM. V was pared by 5 bases and J by 4 bases, with 15 bases between. CDR3 protein: CASSPPGTSYEQYF. The CDR3 DNA reads TGTGCCAGCAGTCCCCCCGGGACATCATACGAGCAGTACTTC.

V usage is TRBV19 and J usage is TRBJ1-5, with 7 bases fitting TRBD1. Germline V gene sequence: CDR1 LNHDA, CDR2 SQIVND (reference sequence). Trimming took 4 bases from V and 1 from J; bases not matched to a gene: 7. This CDR3 spans 16 amino acids. Here the CDR3 reads CASSKRGTDSNQPQHF. CDR3 in DNA: TGTGCCAGTAGTAAGAGAGGGACAGACAGCAATCAGCCCCAGCATTTT. The whole variable domain, remainder taken from reference TRBV19 and TRBJ1-5, is DGGITQSPKYLFRKEGQNVTLSCEQNLNHDAMYWYRQDPGQGLRLIYYSQIVNDFQKGDIAEGYSVSREKKESFPLTVTSAQKNPTAFYLCASSKRGTDSNQPQHFGDGTRLSIL.

The chain recombines TRBV2 with TRBJ2-3; 10 positions agree with TRBD1. The CDR3 loop spans 13 amino acids. The germline CDR1 and CDR2 sequences are SNHLY and FYNNEI. The V and J ends lost 11 bases and 5 bases, in that order; junction bases with no gene match: 7. The CDR3 sequence is CACPGQGRDTQYF. The CDR3 DNA sequence: TGTGCCTGCCCGGGACAGGGGAGAGATACGCAGTATTTT.

V and J are TRBV7-3 and TRBJ2-7; D gene ambiguous. CDR3 length: 15 residues. The germline gives CDR1 SGHTA, CDR2 FQGTGA. V dropped 2 bases and J dropped 3 bases, with 14 bases sitting between them. The CDR3 loop is CASSLGPTSVYEQYF. The CDR3 bases are TGTGCCAGCAGCTTAGGGCCCACCTCTGTCTACGAGCAGTACTTC.

J is TRBJ2-2 and V is TRBV7-3, with 8 bases matching TRBD1. The CDR3 runs to 15 residues. The germline V gene encodes CDR1 SGHTA and CDR2 FQGTGA. V trimming: 5 bases; J trimming: 5 bases; junction bases outside the gene matches: 7. The CDR3 is CASSADRGGTGELFF. DNA of the CDR3: TGTGCCAGCAGCGCCGACAGGGGTGGGACCGGGGAGCTGTTTTTT.

For the CDR3, the DNA is TGCGCCAGCAGTGAAGGGCGCGGCCAGACCCAGTACTTC. The encoded protein is CASSEGRGQTQYF. The chain carries TRBV10-1 and TRBJ2-5; D is ambiguous. The CDR3 is 13 residues long. V was clipped by 3 bases and J by 6 bases, with 11 bases between them. The germline V gene has CDR1 WNHNN and CDR2 SYGVQD (reference sequence).

The V call is TRBV11-2, the J call TRBJ2-4; 7 bases align to TRBD2. The germline CDR1 and CDR2 sequences are SGHAT and FQNNGV. V gave up 2 bases and J gave up 8 bases; unmatched junction bases: 6. The CDR3 extends over 14 amino acids. The CDR3 reads CASSLLGGEDIQYF. The CDR3 nucleotides read TGTGCCAGCAGCTTATTGGGAGGGGAGGACATTCAGTACTTC.

The genes are TRBV28 and TRBJ2-7; D unclear. Germline V lookup: CDR1 MDHEN, CDR2 SYDVKM. The CDR3 is 11 amino acids. V dropped 5 bases and J dropped 5 bases, with 7 bases sitting between them. The CDR3 sequence is CASSRLNEQYF. CDR3 bases: TGTGCCAGCAGTCGGCTCAACGAGCAGTACTTC.

This chain joins TRBV5-5 and TRBJ2-5; D perhaps matches TRBD1 (6 bases). The germline gives CDR1 SGHKS, CDR2 YYEKEE (reference sequence). The V end lost 3 bases, the J end lost 2 bases, and 11 bases lay between the germline ends. The CDR3 is 14 residues long. This CDR3 is CASSSGTRQETQYF. CDR3 nucleotide sequence: TGTGCCAGCAGCTCTGGGACAAGGCAAGAGACCCAGTACTTC. Using reference TRBV5-5 and TRBJ2-5 for the parts outside the CDR3, the full variable domain is DAGVTQSPTHLIKTRGQQVTLRCSPISGHKSVSWYQQVLGQGPQFIFQYYEKEERGRGNFPDRFSARQFPNYSSELNVNALLLGDSALYLCASSSGTRQETQYFGPGTRLLVL.

The chain recombines TRBV6-6 with TRBJ1-5; D is unclear. V was cut by 6 bases and J by 5 bases, with 11 bases left in between. This CDR3 is 13 amino acids long. CDR1 is MNHNY, CDR2 SVGAGI, per germline (reference sequence). The CDR3 is CASRPGSHQPQHF. CDR3 nucleotides: TGTGCCAGCAGGCCGGGCTCCCATCAGCCCCAGCATTTT.

J is TRBJ2-3 and V is TRBV21-1; TRBD1 is the table's D call, not checked against the DNA. TRBV21-1 is labeled a pseudogene. This CDR3 is 12 amino acids long. The CDR3 sequence: CASSKPGQPEYF. CDR3 DNA: TGTGCCAGCAGCAAACCGGGACAGCCCGAGTATTTT.

The gene calls are TRBV7-8 and TRBJ2-5, with 10 bases matching TRBD2. CDR3 length: 17 residues. Trimming at V came to 0 bases and at J to 2 bases, leaving 6 bases not matched to a gene. CDR1 and CDR2 from the germline V gene are SGHVS and FQNEAQ. The CDR3 loop reads CASSLAQLAGLQETQYF. The CDR3 nucleotides read TGTGCCAGCAGCTTAGCCCAACTAGCGGGATTGCAAGAGACCCAGTACTTC.

This clone came up once. The V gene is TRBV11-2, the J gene TRBJ2-5, with a possible D match to TRBD2 (5 bases). With 5 bases removed from V and 4 bases from J, the gap between germline ends came to 17 bases. The CDR3 consists of 15 residues. The germline CDR1 and CDR2 sequences are SGHAT and FQNNGV. This chain's CDR3 is CASSRIRGWGETQYF. The CDR3 DNA is TGTGCCAGCAGCCGCATTAGAGGGTGGGGAGAGACCCAGTACTTC.

This clone has just one count. This rearrangement joins TRBV27 to TRBJ2-1; D gene ambiguous. Germline CDR1 reads MNHEY; CDR2 reads SMNVEV (reference sequence). The CDR3 consists of 13 residues. Deletions cut 2 bases from V and 1 base from J, with 3 bases between. The CDR3 is CASSLRSYNEQFF. CDR3 DNA sequence: TGTGCCAGCAGTTTACGGTCCTACAATGAGCAGTTCTTC.

The rearrangement links TRBV27 to TRBJ2-1, with TRBD1 as a possible D gene (5 bases). CDR1 MNHEY and CDR2 SMNVEV come from the germline V gene (reference sequence). Deletions cut 3 bases from V and 10 bases from J, with 13 bases between. This CDR3 has 13 residues. CDR3 region: CASSFKGVGEQFF. DNA for the CDR3: TGTGCCAGCAGTTTCAAAGGGGTGGGGGAGCAGTTCTTC.

V is TRBV19 and J is TRBJ2-1; TRBD2 matches at 8 bases. Germline V gives CDR1 LNHDA, CDR2 SQIVND (reference sequence). There are 17 residues in the CDR3. After removal of 6 bases from V and 4 bases from J, the junction contained 14 bases not matched to a gene. CDR3 nucleotides: TGTGCCAGTAGATTGGGACCCGGCGGGAGGCCTTACAATGAGCAGTTCTTC. Translation gives CASRLGPGGRPYNEQFF.